This TCR beta chain was recorded in a study of cytomegalovirus exposure and HLA in healthy donors. Overall study: The roughly 130 validation repertoires, a later analysis reported, used the same platform as the roughly 730 repertoires from the first cohort. Overall study findings and caveats: Specificity for CMV antigens was confirmed in vitro for a few of the CMV-associated chains.

Method: immunoSEQ multiplex PCR; TCRdb's copy keeps in-frame clones and lacks some. The sample has approximately 160,000 clones; about 96% are singletons. Deletions cut 2 bases from V and 2 bases from J, with 10 bases between. Germline lookup yields CDR1 MNHEY and CDR2 SVGAGI. This CDR3 has 14 amino acids. Concerning this clone itself: Antigen specificity is unknown.

The chain combines TRBV6-5 with TRBJ2-7; possibly TRBD2 for D (5 bases). This sequence originates from a woman aged 18-30 years in good health and CMV-seronegative. Sequencing was performed on PBMCs. Here the CDR3 reads CASSYGLGAYEQYF. The CDR3 coding sequence is TGTGCCAGCAGTTACGGCCTCGGGGCCTACGAGCAGTACTTC.